The clone carrying this T cell receptor (beta chain) appeared once. This CDR3 spans 16 amino acids. Looked up from germline, CDR1 is SGHTA and CDR2 is FQGNSA. V lost 5 bases to trimming and J lost 0 bases, with 13 bases between them. These data come from a study of blood T cell repertoires in COVID-19. Looking at the study overall: The study drew acute and convalescent COVID-19 samples from the United States, Italy and Spain. The analysed material was cDNA or gDNA that came from T cells, B-cell-depleted T cells, or PBMCs.

Authors' methods: Using reference gene primer amplification, nucleated cell counts were estimated. This table comes from immunoSEQ multiplex PCR, and its TCRdb copy is limited to in-frame clones, with some not included. Clonal size and the V and J genes are those of that table, whereas D and trimming came from the DNA. The sample includes some 120,000 clones, about nine tenths of them seen just once. The V gene is TRBV7-2, the J gene TRBJ1-4; possible D gene TRBD1, 6 bases. The sample taken for sequencing was peripheral blood. This sequence was found in a man aged 45-65 years with active COVID-19. CDR3 bases: TGTGCCAGCAGCCAACAGGGTAAAACAACTAATGAAAAACTGTTTTTT. Its protein product is CASSQQGKTTNEKLFF.